One and the same sample provided the 2 T cell receptor beta chains below, sequenced in a study of T cell responses to AZD1222 COVID-19 vaccine. Assay: immunoSEQ multiplex PCR; the TCRdb copy retains only in-frame clones and omits some. This sample carries about 130,000 clones, about 88% of them seen once, and the ten largest clones take 7.5% to 8%. Sequencing was performed on peripheral blood, taken on day 0 of AZD1222 vaccination. Every receptor here comes from an adult in good health.

The chain has TRBV29-1 and TRBJ1-5, with TRBD1 identical over 7 bases. The CDR3 runs to 13 residues. Germline V gene sequence: CDR1 SQVTM, CDR2 ANQGSEA. The junction had 5 bases not matched to a gene; V was cut back by 5 bases and J by 4 bases. CDR3 DNA: TGCAGCGTTCAGACAGGGACTAATCAGCCCCAGCATTTT. Residues: CSVQTGTNQPQHF.

This clone is a singleton in its sample. This chain links TRBV28 with TRBJ1-2; D unclear. CDR3 size: 11 residues. Germline lookup yields CDR1 MDHEN and CDR2 SYDVKM. Trimming stripped 6 bases from V and 6 bases from J, with 8 bases between. This CDR3 is CASSYKHGYTF. The CDR3 nucleotides read TGTGCCAGCAGCTATAAGCATGGCTACACCTTC.